The source of this T cell receptor beta chain is a study of shared clonotypes between healthy human individuals. Study information: Per donor, three plates held CD4 naive cells, three held CD4 memory, two held CD8 naive and one held CD8 memory.

Study results and caveats: Investigators expected sequencing depth to affect clonotype sharing among donors. All-four-donor shared clonotypes had higher generation probabilities than non-shared clonotypes did. When naive CD4 clonotypes were compared across several donors, about 5% were shared.

Germline assignment: CDR1 SQVTM and CDR2 ANQGSEA. The germline V and J ends were trimmed by 7 bases and 2 bases, with 4 bases remaining between them. The CDR3 is 10 amino acids. In the case of this clone: Its specificity is not known.

Naive CD8 cells, CD45RO-negative and positively selected for CCR7, excluded terminally differentiated effector memory CD45RA+ cells. Profiled with immunoSEQ multiplex PCR; TCRdb holds only in-frame clones, not every one. The sample carries approximately 1.9 million clones, around 93% recorded once. This receptor was taken from a man between 18 and 35 years old in good health. Some clones in this sample may be carry-over from other donors' samples. Sequencing was performed on naive CD8+ T cells from PBMCs. The chain carries TRBV29-1 and TRBJ2-3, with unresolved D. The CDR3 loop reads CSAHTDTQYF. CDR3 DNA sequence: TGCAGCGCGCACACAGATACGCAGTATTTT.